These 12 T cell receptor beta chains originate from one sample sequenced in a study of diagnostic markers for celiac disease (dated by TCRdb to the early 2020s). Sequencing was carried out with an Illumina MiSeq. Following TCRdb reprocessing, every CDR3 protein sequence forms one entry, and DNA is not provided. The table kept for this sample lists around 8,000 distinct CDR3 sequences. The ten largest account for under 6.5% of the sample. Sequencing was done on a sample of either unsorted cells or a sorted T cell fraction (not recorded which). The receptors here all came from a human donor. This table probably holds off-target reads from a library built for another chain.

This clonotype is called medium-sized based on its frequency. The chain uses TRBV2 and TRBJ2-5; no DNA is available, so the TRBD2 call from TCRdb remains unchecked. The CDR3 contains 16 residues. Germline V lookup: CDR1 SNHLY, CDR2 FYNNEI. The CDR3 is CASSRQSGGAEETQYF.

This clonotype is medium-sized by frequency. This chain joins TRBV4-2 and TRBJ2-1. Germline V lookup: CDR1 LGHNA, CDR2 YNFKEQ. The CDR3 sequence is 16 residues long. CDR3 in amino acids: CASSQDSGSSYNEQFF.

Frequency places this clonotype as medium-sized. The gene calls are TRBV4-1 and TRBJ2-7; the D call of TRBD2 rests on TCRdb alone, since no DNA is present to check it. The CDR3 consists of 16 residues. From germline, CDR1 is MGHRA and CDR2 YSYEKL. The CDR3 reads CASAQGLAGGLDEQYF.

V gene TRBV5-1 combines with J gene TRBJ2-1; TCRdb proposes TRBD2, but this gene call is untestable without DNA. This CDR3 contains 16 residues. Germline lookup yields CDR1 SGHRS and CDR2 YFSETQ. The CDR3 sequence is CASSYGLAGGGDEQFF.

The rearrangement joins TRBV12-3 or TRBV12-4 to TRBJ1-2; TCRdb lists TRBD1, though no DNA is available to test this call. CDR3 size: 16 residues. This chain's CDR3 is CASRPRTAHSDYGYTF.

The chain carries TRBV11-2 and TRBJ2-2; as DNA is missing, the TRBD2 call by TCRdb cannot be tested. Germline-derived CDR1 and CDR2 are SGHAT and FQNNGV. There are 15 residues in the CDR3. This chain's CDR3 is CASSRRTMNTGELFF.

Measured by frequency, this clonotype is medium-sized. The V and J genes are TRBV5-1 and TRBJ2-1. Germline V lookup: CDR1 SGHRS, CDR2 YFSETQ. The CDR3 contains 14 residues. CDR3 sequence reads: CASSLGPSANEQFF. The entire variable domain, with the rest obtained from reference TRBV5-1 and TRBJ2-1, is as follows: KAGVTQTPRYLIKTRGQQVTLSCSPISGHRSVSWYQQTPGQGLQFLFEYFSETQRNKGNFPGRFSGRQFSNSRSEMNVSTLELGDSALYLCASSLGPSANEQFFGPGTRLTVL.

This chain connects TRBV15 to TRBJ1-1. From germline, CDR1 is LNHNV and CDR2 YYDKDF (reference sequence). This CDR3 comprises 13 residues. The CDR3 here is CATSRGMNTEAFF.

This clonotype is called medium-sized based on its frequency. The chain recombines TRBV12-5 with TRBJ1-2. CDR1 is LGHNT and CDR2 is FRNRAP in the germline V gene. The CDR3 loop spans 17 amino acids. The CDR3 loop is CASGLTTLETVVYGYTF.

This clonotype counts as medium-sized (0.01 to 0.1%) by frequency. V is TRBV6-1 and J is TRBJ1-5. The germline V gene has CDR1 MNHNS and CDR2 SASEGT. The CDR3 totals 14 residues. The CDR3 loop reads CASSGVSQIQPQHF.

According to its frequency, this clonotype is medium-sized. J is TRBJ2-3 and V is TRBV12-3 or TRBV12-4; TCRdb calls TRBD2, which cannot be checked without DNA. The CDR3 length is 16 residues. The CDR3 reads CASSYPSGTSTDTQYF.

CDR3 sequence: CDSSLEAGTDLAKNIQYF. The chain couples TRBV5-5 to TRBJ2-4; the D call of TRBD2 rests on TCRdb alone, since no DNA is present to check it. This CDR3 has 18 amino acids. The germline CDR1 and CDR2 sequences are SGHKS and YYEKEE (reference sequence). The variable domain in full, completed from reference TRBV5-5 and TRBJ2-4, reads DAGVTQSPTHLIKTRGQQVTLRCSPISGHKSVSWYQQVLGQGPQFIFQYYEKEERGRGNFPDRFSARQFPNYSSELNVNALLLGDSALYLCDSSLEAGTDLAKNIQYFGAGTRLSVL.